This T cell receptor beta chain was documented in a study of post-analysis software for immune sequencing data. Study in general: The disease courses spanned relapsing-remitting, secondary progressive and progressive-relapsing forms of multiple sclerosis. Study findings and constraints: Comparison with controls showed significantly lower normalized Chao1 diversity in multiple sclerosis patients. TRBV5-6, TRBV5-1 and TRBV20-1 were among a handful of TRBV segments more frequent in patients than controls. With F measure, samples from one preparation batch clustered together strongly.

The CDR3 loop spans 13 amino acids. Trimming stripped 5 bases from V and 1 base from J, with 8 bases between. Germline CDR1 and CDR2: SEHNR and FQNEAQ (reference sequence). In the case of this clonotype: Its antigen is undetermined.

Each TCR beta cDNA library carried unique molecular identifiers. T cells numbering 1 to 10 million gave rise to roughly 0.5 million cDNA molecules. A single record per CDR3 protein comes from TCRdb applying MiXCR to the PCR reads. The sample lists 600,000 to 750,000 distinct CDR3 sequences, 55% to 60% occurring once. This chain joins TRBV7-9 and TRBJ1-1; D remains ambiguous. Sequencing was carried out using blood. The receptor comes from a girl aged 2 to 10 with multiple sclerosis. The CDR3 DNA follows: TGTGCCAGCAGCCCGACATCGAACACTGAAGCTTTCTTT. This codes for CASSPTSNTEAFF. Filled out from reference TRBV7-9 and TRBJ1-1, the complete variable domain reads DTGVSQNPRHKITKRGQNVTFRCDPISEHNRLYWYRQTLGQGPEFLTYFQNEAQLEKSRLLSDRFSAERPKGSFSTLEIQRTEQGDSAMYLCASSPTSNTEAFFGQGTRLTVV.